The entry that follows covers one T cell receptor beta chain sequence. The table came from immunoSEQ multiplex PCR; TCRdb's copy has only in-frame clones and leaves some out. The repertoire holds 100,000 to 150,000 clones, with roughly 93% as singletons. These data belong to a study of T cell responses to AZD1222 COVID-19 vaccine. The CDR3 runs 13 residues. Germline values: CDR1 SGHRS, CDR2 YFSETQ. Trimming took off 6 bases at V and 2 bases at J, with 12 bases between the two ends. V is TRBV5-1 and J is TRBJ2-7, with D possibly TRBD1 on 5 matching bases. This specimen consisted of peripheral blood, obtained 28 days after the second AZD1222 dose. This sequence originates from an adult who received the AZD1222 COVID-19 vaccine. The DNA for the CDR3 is TGCGCCAGCACCCCAGGGTGGACCTACGAGCAGTACTTC. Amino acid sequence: CASTPGWTYEQYF.